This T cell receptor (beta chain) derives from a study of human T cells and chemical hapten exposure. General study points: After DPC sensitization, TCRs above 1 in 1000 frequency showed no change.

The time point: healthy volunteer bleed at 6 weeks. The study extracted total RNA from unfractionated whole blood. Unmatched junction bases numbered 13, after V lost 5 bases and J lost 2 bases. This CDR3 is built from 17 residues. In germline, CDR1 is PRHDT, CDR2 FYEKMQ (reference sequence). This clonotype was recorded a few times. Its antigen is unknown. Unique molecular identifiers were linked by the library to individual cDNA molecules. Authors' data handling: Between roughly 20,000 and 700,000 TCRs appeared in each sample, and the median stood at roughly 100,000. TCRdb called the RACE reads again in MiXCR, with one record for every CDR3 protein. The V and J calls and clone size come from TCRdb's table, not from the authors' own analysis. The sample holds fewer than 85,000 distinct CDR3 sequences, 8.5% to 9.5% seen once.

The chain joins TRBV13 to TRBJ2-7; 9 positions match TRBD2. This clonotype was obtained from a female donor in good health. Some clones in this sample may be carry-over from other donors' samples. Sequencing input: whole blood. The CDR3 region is CASSLGIAGARTYEQYF. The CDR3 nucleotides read TGTGCCAGCAGCCTTGGGATAGCGGGGGCCCGTACCTACGAGCAGTACTTC.